This TCR beta chain was sequenced during a study of cytomegalovirus exposure and HLA in healthy donors. Donors likely had unrecorded immune exposures despite being nominally healthy when sampled. The CDR3 is made up of 15 amino acids. The V gene lost 4 bases and the J gene lost 0 bases, with 15 bases spanning the gap. Germline assignment: CDR1 SQVTM and CDR2 ANQGSEA. Study outcomes and limitations: A likely sequencing artifact accounted for one observed cluster of highly shared sequence variants. Presence/absence analyses assumed roughly uniform sequencing depth across donors.

The PCR used 60 Vbeta and 13 Jbeta primers. Profiled with immunoSEQ multiplex PCR; TCRdb holds only in-frame clones, not every one. Its table lists more than 95,000 clones. Turning to this clone: Its matching antigen is unknown.

The receptor comes from a young man in good health and CMV-seronegative. The chain couples TRBV29-1 to TRBJ1-1; D gene ambiguous. The material sequenced was PBMCs. CDR3 bases: TGCAGCGTTGTGCCCGGTTGGGCCATGAACACTGAAGCTTTCTTT. It is translated as CSVVPGWAMNTEAFF.